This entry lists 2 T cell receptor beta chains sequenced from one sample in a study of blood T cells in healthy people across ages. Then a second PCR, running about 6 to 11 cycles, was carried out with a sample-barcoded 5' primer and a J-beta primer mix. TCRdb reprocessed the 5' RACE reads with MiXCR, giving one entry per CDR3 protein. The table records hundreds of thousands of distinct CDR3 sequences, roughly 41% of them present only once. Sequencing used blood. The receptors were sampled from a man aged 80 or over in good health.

Written as DNA, the CDR3 is TGTGCCAGCAGCCGATTAGGGGGCGCAAGGAAGATCTCACCCCTCCACTTT. Protein sequence: CASSRLGGARKISPLHF. The rearrangement uses TRBV11-2 and TRBJ1-6, with 7 bases lining up with TRBD1. V shed 5 bases and J 10 bases; nucleotides not matched to a gene: 17. This CDR3 is 17 amino acids long. Germline V lookup: CDR1 SGHAT, CDR2 FQNNGV.

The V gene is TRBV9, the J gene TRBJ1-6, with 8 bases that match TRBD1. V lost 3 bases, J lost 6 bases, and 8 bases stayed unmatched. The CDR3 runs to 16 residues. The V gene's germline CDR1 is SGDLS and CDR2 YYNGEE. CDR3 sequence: CASSAGQGGGNSPLHF. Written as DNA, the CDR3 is TGTGCCAGCAGCGCCGGACAGGGAGGTGGTAATTCACCCCTCCACTTT. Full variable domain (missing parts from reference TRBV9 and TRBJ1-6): DSGVTQTPKHLITATGQRVTLRCSPRSGDLSVYWYQQSLDQGLQFLIQYYNGEERAKGNILERFSAQQFPDLHSELNLSSLELGDSALYFCASSAGQGGGNSPLHFGNGTRLTVT.